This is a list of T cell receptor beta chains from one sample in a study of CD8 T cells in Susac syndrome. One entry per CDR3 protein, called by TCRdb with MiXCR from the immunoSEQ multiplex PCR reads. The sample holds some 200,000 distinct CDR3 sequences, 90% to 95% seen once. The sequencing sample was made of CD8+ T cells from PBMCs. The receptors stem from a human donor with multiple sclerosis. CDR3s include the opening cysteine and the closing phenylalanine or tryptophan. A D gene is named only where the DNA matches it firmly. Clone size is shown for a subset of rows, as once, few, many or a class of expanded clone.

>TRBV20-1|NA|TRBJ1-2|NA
CSARAFTIRERDNYGYTF
TGCAGTGCTAGAGCCTTTACCATTCGGGAGCGGGATAACTATGGCTACACCTTC
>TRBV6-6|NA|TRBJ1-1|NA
CASSSDTRDPHTEAFF
TGTGCCAGCAGTTCGGATACTCGGGATCCGCACACTGAAGCTTTCTTT
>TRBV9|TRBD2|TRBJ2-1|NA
CASSAGLAGYNEQFF
TGTGCCAGCAGCGCCGGACTAGCGGGATACAATGAGCAGTTCTTC
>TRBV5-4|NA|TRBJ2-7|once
CASSWGTGEQYF
TGTGCCAGCAGCTGGGGGACGGGCGAGCAGTACTTC
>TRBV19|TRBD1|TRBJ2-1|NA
CASSVGPGQGLNEQFF
TGTGCCAGTAGTGTGGGGCCGGGACAGGGTTTAAATGAGCAGTTCTTC
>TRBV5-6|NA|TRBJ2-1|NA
CASSWGVRSYNEQFF
TGTGCCAGCAGCTGGGGAGTTCGCTCCTACAATGAGCAGTTCTTC
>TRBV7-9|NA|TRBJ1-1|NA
CASSLGGGGVTEAFF
TGTGCCAGCAGCCTCGGCGGGGGAGGCGTCACTGAAGCTTTCTTT
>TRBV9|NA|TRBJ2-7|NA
CASSVVPHEQYF
TGTGCCAGCAGCGTAGTCCCCCACGAGCAGTACTTC
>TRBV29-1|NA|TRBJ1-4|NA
CSVGGNLNEKLFF
TGCAGCGTTGGAGGGAATCTTAATGAAAAACTGTTTTTT
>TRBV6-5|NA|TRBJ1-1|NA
CASISYRVDTEAFF
TGTGCCAGCATTAGCTACAGGGTGGACACTGAAGCTTTCTTT
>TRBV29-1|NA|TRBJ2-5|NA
CSVETETQYF
TGCAGCGTTGAGACAGAGACCCAGTACTTC
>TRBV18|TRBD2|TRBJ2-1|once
CASSLAGVLDNEQFF
TGTGCCAGCTCATTAGCGGGAGTATTGGACAATGAGCAGTTCTTC
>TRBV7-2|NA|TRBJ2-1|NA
CASSPSLEQFF
TGTGCCAGCAGCCCGTCGCTAGAGCAGTTCTTC
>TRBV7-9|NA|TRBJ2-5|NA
CASRPQSLDQETQYF
TGTGCCAGCAGACCCCAATCTCTCGACCAAGAGACCCAGTACTTC
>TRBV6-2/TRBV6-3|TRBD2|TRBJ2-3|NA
CASSYWAGETSTDTQYF
TGTGCCAGCAGTTACTGGGCGGGGGAGACTAGCACAGATACGCAGTATTTT
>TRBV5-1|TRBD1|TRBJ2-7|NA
CASSLEGTAYEQYF
TGCGCCAGCAGCTTGGAGGGGACAGCTTACGAGCAGTACTTC
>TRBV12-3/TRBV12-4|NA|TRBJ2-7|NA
CASSFSGYEQYF
TGTGCCAGCAGTTTTTCGGGCTACGAGCAGTACTTC
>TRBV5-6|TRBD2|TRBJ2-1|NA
CASSILAGDNEQFF
TGTGCCAGCAGCATATTAGCGGGCGACAATGAGCAGTTCTTC
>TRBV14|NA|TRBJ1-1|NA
CASSQDERKGMNTEAFF
TGTGCCAGCAGCCAAGATGAACGGAAGGGGATGAACACTGAAGCTTTCTTT
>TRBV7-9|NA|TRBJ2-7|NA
CASSLSKSEQYF
TGTGCCAGCAGCCTCTCCAAGTCGGAGCAGTACTTC
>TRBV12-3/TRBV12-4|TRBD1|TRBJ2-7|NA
CASRPGQGLTYEQYF
TGTGCCAGCAGGCCGGGACAGGGACTAACCTACGAGCAGTACTTC
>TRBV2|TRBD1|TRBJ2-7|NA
CARQGASSYEQYF
TGTGCCAGACAGGGGGCGAGCTCCTACGAGCAGTACTTC
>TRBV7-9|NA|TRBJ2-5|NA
CASSHPQETQYF
TGTGCCAGCAGCCACCCACAAGAGACCCAGTACTTC
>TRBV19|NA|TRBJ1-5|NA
CASSKGIDGPQHF
TGTGCCAGTAGTAAGGGGATCGACGGGCCCCAGCATTTT
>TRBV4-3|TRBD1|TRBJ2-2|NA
CASSPQGVGTGELFF
TGCGCCAGCAGCCCGCAGGGGGTAGGCACCGGGGAGCTGTTTTTT
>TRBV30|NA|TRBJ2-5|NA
CAWKNPAETQYF
TGTGCCTGGAAGAATCCCGCAGAGACCCAGTACTTC